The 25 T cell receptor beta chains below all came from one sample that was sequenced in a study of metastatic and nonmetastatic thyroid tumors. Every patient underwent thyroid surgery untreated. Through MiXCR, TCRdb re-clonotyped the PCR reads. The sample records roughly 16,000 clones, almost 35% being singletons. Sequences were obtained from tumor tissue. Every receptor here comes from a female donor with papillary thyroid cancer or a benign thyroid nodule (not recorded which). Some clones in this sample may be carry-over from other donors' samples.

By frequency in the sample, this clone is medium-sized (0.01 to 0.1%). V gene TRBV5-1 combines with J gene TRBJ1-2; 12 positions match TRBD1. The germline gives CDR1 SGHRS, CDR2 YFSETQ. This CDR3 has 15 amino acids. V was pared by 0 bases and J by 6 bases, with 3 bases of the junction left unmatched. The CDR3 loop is CASSLEGQGAHGYTF. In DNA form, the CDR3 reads TGCGCCAGCAGCTTGGAGGGACAGGGGGCACATGGCTACACCTTC.

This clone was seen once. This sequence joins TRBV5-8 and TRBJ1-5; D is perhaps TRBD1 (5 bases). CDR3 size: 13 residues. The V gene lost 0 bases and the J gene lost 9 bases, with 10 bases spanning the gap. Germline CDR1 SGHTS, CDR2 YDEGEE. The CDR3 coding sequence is TGTGCCAGCAGCTTGGGGAGGGGTGGGCCCCAGCATTTT. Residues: CASSLGRGGPQHF.

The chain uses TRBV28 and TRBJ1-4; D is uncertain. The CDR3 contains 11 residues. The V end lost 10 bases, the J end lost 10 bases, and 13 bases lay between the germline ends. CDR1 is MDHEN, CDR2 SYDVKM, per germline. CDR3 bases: TGTGCCACCCATATAGACGGAAAACTGTTTTTT. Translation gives CATHIDGKLFF.

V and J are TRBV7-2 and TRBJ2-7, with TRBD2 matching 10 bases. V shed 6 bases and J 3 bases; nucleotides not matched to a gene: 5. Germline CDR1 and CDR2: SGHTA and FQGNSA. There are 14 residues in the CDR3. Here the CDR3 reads CASSRSGGNYEQYF. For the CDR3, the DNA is TGTGCCAGCAGTCGTAGCGGGGGGAACTACGAGCAGTACTTC.

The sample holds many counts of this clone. The CDR3 region is CSARTGGNSPLHF. The DNA for the CDR3 is TGCAGTGCTAGAACAGGGGGCAATTCACCCCTCCACTTT. The chain combines TRBV20-1 with TRBJ1-6; 9 nucleotides match TRBD1. V gave up 2 bases and J gave up 7 bases; unmatched junction bases: 0. Germline CDR1 is DFQATT and CDR2 is SNEGSKA (reference sequence). This CDR3 is built from 13 residues.

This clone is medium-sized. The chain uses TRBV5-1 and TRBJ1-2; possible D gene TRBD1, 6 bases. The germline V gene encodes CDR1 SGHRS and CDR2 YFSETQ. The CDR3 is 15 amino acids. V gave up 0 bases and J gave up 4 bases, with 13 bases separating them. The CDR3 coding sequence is TGCGCCAGCAGCTTGGAGGGCCAGGGGCCCTATGGCTACACCTTC. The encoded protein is CASSLEGQGPYGYTF.

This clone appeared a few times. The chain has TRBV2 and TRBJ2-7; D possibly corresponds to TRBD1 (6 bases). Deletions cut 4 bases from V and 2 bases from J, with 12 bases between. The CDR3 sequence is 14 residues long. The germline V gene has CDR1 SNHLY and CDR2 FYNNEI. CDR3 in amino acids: CASSGHRTAYEQYF. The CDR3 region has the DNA TGTGCCAGCAGTGGCCACAGGACAGCCTACGAGCAGTACTTC.

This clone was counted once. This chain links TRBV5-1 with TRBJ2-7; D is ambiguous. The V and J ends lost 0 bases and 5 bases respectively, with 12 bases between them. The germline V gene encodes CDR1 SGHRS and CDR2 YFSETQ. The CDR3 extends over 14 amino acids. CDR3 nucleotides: TGCGCCAGCAGCTTGGACCCGCCGGAAGACGAGCAGTACTTC. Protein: CASSLDPPEDEQYF. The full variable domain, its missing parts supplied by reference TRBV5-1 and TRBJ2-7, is KAGVTQTPRYLIKTRGQQVTLSCSPISGHRSVSWYQQTPGQGLQFLFEYFSETQRNKGNFPGRFSGRQFSNSRSEMNVSTLELGDSALYLCASSLDPPEDEQYFGPGTRLTVT.

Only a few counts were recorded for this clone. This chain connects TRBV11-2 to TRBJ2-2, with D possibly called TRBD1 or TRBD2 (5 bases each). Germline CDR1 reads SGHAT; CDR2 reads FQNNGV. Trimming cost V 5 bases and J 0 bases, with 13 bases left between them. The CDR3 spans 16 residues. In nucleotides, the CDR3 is TGTGCCAGCAGCGGGGCCGGGACCGCGAACACCGGGGAGCTGTTTTTT. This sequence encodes CASSGAGTANTGELFF.

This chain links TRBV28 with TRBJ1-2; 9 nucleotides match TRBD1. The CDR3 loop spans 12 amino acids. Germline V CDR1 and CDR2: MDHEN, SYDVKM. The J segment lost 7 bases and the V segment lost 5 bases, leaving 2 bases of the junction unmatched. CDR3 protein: CASSRTGVGYTF. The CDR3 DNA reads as TGTGCCAGCAGTAGGACAGGGGTTGGCTACACCTTC.

The CDR3 sequence is CASTKRSGRFSYEQYF. The CDR3 nucleotides read TGTGCCAGCACAAAGCGTAGCGGGAGATTTTCCTACGAGCAGTACTTC. J is TRBJ2-7 and V is TRBV11-2; 9 bases align to TRBD2. This CDR3 contains 16 residues. Looked up from germline, CDR1 is SGHAT and CDR2 is FQNNGV. V lost 7 bases, J lost 1 base, and 11 bases stayed unmatched.

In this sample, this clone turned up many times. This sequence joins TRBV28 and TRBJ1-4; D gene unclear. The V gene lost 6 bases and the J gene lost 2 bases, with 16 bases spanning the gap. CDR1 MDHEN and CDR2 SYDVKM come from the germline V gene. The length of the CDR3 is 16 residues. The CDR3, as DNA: TGTGCCAGCAGGCCGGAAGGAGGTGCGACTAATGAAAAACTGTTTTTT. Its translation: CASRPEGGATNEKLFF.

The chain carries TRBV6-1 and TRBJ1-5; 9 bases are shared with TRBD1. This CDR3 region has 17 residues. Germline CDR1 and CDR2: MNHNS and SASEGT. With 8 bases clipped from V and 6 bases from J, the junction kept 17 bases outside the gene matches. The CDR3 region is CASFVHPDRGASQPQHF. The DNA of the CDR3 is TGTGCCAGCTTTGTCCACCCCGACAGGGGGGCTAGTCAGCCCCAGCATTTT.

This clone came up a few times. The chain's CDR3 is CATKTGNYGYTF. CDR3 sequence (DNA): TGTGCCACCAAGACAGGTAACTATGGCTACACCTTC. This chain links TRBV6-1 with TRBJ1-2; D might be TRBD1 (6 bases). V shed 10 bases and J shed 1 base, with 10 bases lying between them. The V gene's germline CDR1 is MNHNS and CDR2 SASEGT. This CDR3 is built from 12 residues.

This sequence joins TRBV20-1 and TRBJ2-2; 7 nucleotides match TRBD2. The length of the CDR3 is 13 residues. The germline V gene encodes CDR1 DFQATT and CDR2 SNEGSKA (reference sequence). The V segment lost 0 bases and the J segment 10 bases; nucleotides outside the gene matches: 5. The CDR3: CSARDLAEEELFF. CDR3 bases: TGCAGTGCTAGAGATCTAGCGGAGGAGGAGCTGTTTTTT.

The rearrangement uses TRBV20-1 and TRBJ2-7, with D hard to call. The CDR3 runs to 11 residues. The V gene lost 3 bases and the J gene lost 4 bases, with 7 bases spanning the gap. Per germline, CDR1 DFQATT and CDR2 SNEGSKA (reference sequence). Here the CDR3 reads CSASSAYEQYF. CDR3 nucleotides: TGCAGTGCTAGTTCGGCGTACGAGCAGTACTTC.

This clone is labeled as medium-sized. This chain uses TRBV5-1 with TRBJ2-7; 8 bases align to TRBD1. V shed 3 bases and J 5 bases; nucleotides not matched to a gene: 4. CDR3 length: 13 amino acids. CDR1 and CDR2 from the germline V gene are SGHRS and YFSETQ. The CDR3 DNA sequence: TGCGCCAGCAGCTGGGAGACAGGGGACGAGCAGTACTTC. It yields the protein CASSWETGDEQYF. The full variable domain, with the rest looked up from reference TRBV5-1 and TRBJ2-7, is KAGVTQTPRYLIKTRGQQVTLSCSPISGHRSVSWYQQTPGQGLQFLFEYFSETQRNKGNFPGRFSGRQFSNSRSEMNVSTLELGDSALYLCASSWETGDEQYFGPGTRLTVT.

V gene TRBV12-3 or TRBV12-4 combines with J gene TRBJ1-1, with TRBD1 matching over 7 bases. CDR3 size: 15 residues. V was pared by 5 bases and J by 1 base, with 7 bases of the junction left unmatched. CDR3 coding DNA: TGTGCCAGCAGTAAAGAGACAGGGTCGAACACTGAAGCTTTCTTT. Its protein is CASSKETGSNTEAFF.

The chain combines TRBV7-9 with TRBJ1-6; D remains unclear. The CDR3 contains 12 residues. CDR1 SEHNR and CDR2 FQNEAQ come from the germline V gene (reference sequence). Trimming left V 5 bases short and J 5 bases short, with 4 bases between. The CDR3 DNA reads TGTGCCAGCAGCGTTGATAATTCACCCCTCCACTTT. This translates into CASSVDNSPLHF.

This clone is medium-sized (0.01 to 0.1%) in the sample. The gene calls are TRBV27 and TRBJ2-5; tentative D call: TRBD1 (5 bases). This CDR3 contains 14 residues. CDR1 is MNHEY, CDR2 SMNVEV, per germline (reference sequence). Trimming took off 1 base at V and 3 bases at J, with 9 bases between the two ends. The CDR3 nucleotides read TGTGCCAGCAGTTTATTTTCAGGGAAAGAGACCCAGTACTTC. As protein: CASSLFSGKETQYF.

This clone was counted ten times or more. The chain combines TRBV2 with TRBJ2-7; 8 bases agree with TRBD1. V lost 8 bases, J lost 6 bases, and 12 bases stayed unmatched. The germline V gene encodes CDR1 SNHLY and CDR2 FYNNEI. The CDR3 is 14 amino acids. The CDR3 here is CASLSGGAMGEQYF. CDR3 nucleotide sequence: TGTGCCAGCCTTTCAGGGGGCGCAATGGGCGAGCAGTACTTC.

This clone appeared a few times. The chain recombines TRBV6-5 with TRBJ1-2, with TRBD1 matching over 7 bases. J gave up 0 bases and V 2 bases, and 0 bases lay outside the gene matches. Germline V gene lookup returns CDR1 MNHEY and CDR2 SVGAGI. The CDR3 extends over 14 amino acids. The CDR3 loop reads CASSYQGANYGYTF. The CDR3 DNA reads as TGTGCCAGCAGTTACCAGGGGGCTAACTATGGCTACACCTTC.

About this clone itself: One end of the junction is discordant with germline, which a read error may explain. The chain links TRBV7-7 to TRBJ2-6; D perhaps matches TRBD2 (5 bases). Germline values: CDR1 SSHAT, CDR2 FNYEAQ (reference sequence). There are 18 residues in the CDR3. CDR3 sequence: CASSLARERSSGANVLTF. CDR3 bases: TGTGCTAGCAGCTTAGCGAGGGAGCGGTCCTCTGGGGCCAACGTCCTGACTTTC.

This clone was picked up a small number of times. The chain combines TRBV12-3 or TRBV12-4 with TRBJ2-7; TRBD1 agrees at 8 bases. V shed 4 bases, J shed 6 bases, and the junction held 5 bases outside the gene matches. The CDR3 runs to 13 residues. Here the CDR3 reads CASSSRTGREQYF. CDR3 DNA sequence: TGTGCCAGCAGTTCCAGGACAGGGCGCGAGCAGTACTTC.

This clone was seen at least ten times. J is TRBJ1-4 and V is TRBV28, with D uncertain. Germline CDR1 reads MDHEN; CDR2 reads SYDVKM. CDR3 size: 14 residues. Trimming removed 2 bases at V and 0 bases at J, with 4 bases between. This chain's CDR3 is CASSLGSTNEKLFF. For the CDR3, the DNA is TGTGCCAGCAGTTTAGGCTCAACTAATGAAAAACTGTTTTTT.